This entry lists 13 T cell receptor beta chains sequenced from one sample in a study of cytomegalovirus exposure and HLA in healthy donors. PCR involved 60 Vbeta and 13 Jbeta primers. TCRdb's copy holds only in-frame clones and misses some; the assay was immunoSEQ multiplex PCR. There are over 150,000 clones in the sample; around 74% occur only once, and about 2.7% lies in the top ten. Sequenced: PBMCs. Every receptor here comes from a man aged 18 to 35 in good health and CMV-seronegative.

This chain joins TRBV29-1 and TRBJ1-3, with 10 bases matching TRBD1. Germline trimming cut 4 bases from V and 3 bases from J; bases unmatched to any gene: 3. In germline, CDR1 is SQVTM, CDR2 ANQGSEA. There are 14 residues in the CDR3. Here the CDR3 reads CSVVGDRGGNTIYF. As DNA, the CDR3 is TGCAGCGTTGTAGGGGACAGGGGTGGAAACACCATATATTTT.

CDR3 protein: CASSYSLAGASYEQYF. In DNA, the CDR3 is TGTGCCAGCAGTTACTCTCTAGCGGGGGCCTCCTACGAGCAGTACTTC. The chain is built from TRBV6-5 and TRBJ2-7; TRBD2 agrees at 10 bases. This CDR3 is 16 amino acids long. Germline trimming cut 0 bases from V and 0 bases from J; bases unmatched to any gene: 2. Germline V gives CDR1 MNHEY, CDR2 SVGAGI.

This chain joins TRBV5-1 and TRBJ2-2; tentatively, D is TRBD1 (5 bases). CDR3 length: 16 residues. Germline-derived CDR1 and CDR2 are SGHRS and YFSETQ. V was clipped by 7 bases and J by 6 bases, with 22 bases between them. The CDR3 loop is CASGDMHQGRSGELFF. The CDR3 DNA follows: TGCGCCAGCGGAGACATGCATCAGGGTCGGTCCGGGGAGCTGTTTTTT. Filled out from reference TRBV5-1 and TRBJ2-2, the complete variable domain reads KAGVTQTPRYLIKTRGQQVTLSCSPISGHRSVSWYQQTPGQGLQFLFEYFSETQRNKGNFPGRFSGRQFSNSRSEMNVSTLELGDSALYLCASGDMHQGRSGELFFGEGSRLTVL.

The V gene is TRBV7-9, the J gene TRBJ1-2; D is perhaps TRBD1 (6 bases). This CDR3 is 14 amino acids long. Germline lookup yields CDR1 SEHNR and CDR2 FQNEAQ (reference sequence). Trimming removed 0 bases at V and 7 bases at J, with 12 bases between. CDR3 amino acids: CASSLASPQGGYTF. The CDR3 bases are TGTGCCAGCAGCTTAGCGTCCCCACAGGGTGGCTACACCTTC.

The CDR3 bases are TGCGCCAGCGGACCACAGGGGCCCTACCCCGGGGAGCTGTTTTTT. Protein: CASGPQGPYPGELFF. The chain combines TRBV5-1 with TRBJ2-2, with 7 bases that match TRBD1. Germline assignment: CDR1 SGHRS and CDR2 YFSETQ. J gave up 6 bases and V 7 bases, and 12 bases lay outside the gene matches. This CDR3 spans 15 amino acids.

In this sample, this clone turned up a few times. The CDR3 region has the DNA TGTGCCAGCTCACTTGGGGAGAACGCGAATCAGCCCCAGCATTTT. Translated, it gives CASSLGENANQPQHF. V gene TRBV18 combines with J gene TRBJ1-5; D not certain. Per germline, CDR1 KGHSH and CDR2 LQKENI. The CDR3 covers 15 residues. Trimming removed 4 bases at V and 4 bases at J, with 14 bases between.

This clone appeared a single time. The chain couples TRBV15 to TRBJ2-1; tentative D call: TRBD1 (5 bases). V was cut by 2 bases and J by 3 bases, with 8 bases left in between. CDR1 is LNHNV and CDR2 is YYDKDF in the germline V gene (reference sequence). This CDR3 is 14 amino acids long. CDR3 sequence reads: CATSRQGGYNEQFF. For the CDR3, the DNA is TGTGCCACCAGCAGACAGGGTGGCTACAATGAGCAGTTCTTC.

This clone was recorded a few times. This rearrangement joins TRBV6-1 to TRBJ1-2; D is undetermined. The ends were cut back, 9 bases at V and 0 bases at J, with 14 bases in the middle. CDR3 size: 14 residues. Looked up from germline, CDR1 is MNHNS and CDR2 is SASEGT. The CDR3 loop reads CASQLFPPNYGYTF. For the CDR3, the DNA is TGTGCCAGTCAACTTTTCCCTCCTAACTATGGCTACACCTTC.

This sequence joins TRBV13 and TRBJ2-1; weak D call: TRBD2 (6 bases). Germline V gene sequence: CDR1 PRHDT, CDR2 FYEKMQ (reference sequence). The CDR3 is 16 amino acids. V lost 5 bases to trimming and J lost 0 bases, with 14 bases between them. The chain's CDR3 is CASSRRGTYSYNEQFF. In DNA, the CDR3 is TGTGCCAGCAGCAGGAGGGGCACTTACTCCTACAATGAGCAGTTCTTC.

The V and J genes are TRBV19 and TRBJ2-2, with D perhaps TRBD1 (5 bases). The ends were cut back, 3 bases at V and 8 bases at J, with 7 bases in the middle. The CDR3 length is 12 residues. The germline CDR1 and CDR2 sequences are LNHDA and SQIVND (reference sequence). CDR3 bases: TGTGCCAGTAGTATCAGGGTGGGGGAGCTGTTTTTT. It encodes CASSIRVGELFF.

The chain links TRBV7-9 to TRBJ2-3; D is ambiguous. The V gene's germline CDR1 is SEHNR and CDR2 FQNEAQ (reference sequence). V lost 2 bases, J lost 2 bases, and 5 bases lay in between. The CDR3 totals 13 residues. For the CDR3, the DNA is TGTGCCAGCAGCTTAATATCCACAGATACGCAGTATTTT. Translating gives CASSLISTDTQYF.

In this sample, this clone turned up a few times. The V call is TRBV28, the J call TRBJ2-7; tentative D call: TRBD1 (5 bases). Germline V gene sequence: CDR1 MDHEN, CDR2 SYDVKM. V was pared by 6 bases and J by 3 bases, with 15 bases between. CDR3 length: 14 residues. CDR3 residues: CASSSADSSYEQYV. CDR3 coding DNA: TGTGCCAGCAGCTCCGCCGACAGCAGCTACGAGCAGTACGTC.

This clone was seen a few times. This rearrangement joins TRBV11-3 to TRBJ1-1; 8 bases line up with TRBD1. J was trimmed by 0 bases and V by 5 bases; bases with no gene match: 5. Germline V gene sequence: CDR1 SGHNT, CDR2 YENEEA. This CDR3 spans 15 amino acids. The CDR3 sequence is CASSAGQGLNTEAFF. CDR3 bases: TGTGCCAGCAGCGCCGGACAGGGCCTGAACACTGAAGCTTTCTTT.